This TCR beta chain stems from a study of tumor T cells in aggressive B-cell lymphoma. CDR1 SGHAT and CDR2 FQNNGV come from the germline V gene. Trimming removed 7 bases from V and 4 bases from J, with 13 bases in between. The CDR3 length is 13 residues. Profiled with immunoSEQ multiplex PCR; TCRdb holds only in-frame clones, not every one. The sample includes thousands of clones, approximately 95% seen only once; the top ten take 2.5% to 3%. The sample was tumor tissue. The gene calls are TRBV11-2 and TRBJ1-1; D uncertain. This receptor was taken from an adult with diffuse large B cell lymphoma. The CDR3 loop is CASTIIRGTEAFF. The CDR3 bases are TGTGCCAGCACCATAATCCGGGGCACTGAAGCTTTCTTT.